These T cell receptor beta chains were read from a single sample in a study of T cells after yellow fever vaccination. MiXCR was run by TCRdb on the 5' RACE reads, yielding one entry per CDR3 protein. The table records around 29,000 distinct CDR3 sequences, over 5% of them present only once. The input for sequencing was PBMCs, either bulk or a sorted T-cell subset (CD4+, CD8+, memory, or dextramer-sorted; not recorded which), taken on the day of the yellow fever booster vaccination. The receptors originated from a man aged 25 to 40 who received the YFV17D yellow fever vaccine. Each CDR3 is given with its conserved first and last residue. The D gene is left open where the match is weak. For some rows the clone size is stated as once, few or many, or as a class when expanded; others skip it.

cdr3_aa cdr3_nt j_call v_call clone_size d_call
CSASETTRRRNSPLHF TGCAGTGCTAGTGAAACAACCCGCCGGCGCAATTCACCCCTCCACTTT TRBJ1-6 TRBV20-1 many -
CASSEPGGYGYTF TGCGCCAGCAGTGAACCCGGCGGCTATGGCTACACCTTC TRBJ1-2 TRBV10-1 many -
CASSRGVRKNEQFF TGTGCCAGCAGCCGCGGGGTGCGGAAGAATGAGCAGTTCTTC TRBJ2-1 TRBV27 many -
CASSQVGGAGNTIYF TGCGCCAGCAGCCAAGTCGGAGGGGCGGGAAACACCATATATTTT TRBJ1-3 TRBV4-3 many -
CSVGERVATEAFF TGCAGCGTTGGGGAAAGGGTTGCCACTGAAGCTTTCTTT TRBJ1-1 TRBV29-1 - -
CASRTPFGGSGTGELFF TGCGCCAGCAGAACGCCCTTCGGCGGGAGCGGCACCGGGGAGCTGTTTTTT TRBJ2-2 TRBV5-1 - TRBD2
CATSEDASGNTIYF TGTGCCACCAGCGAGGACGCCTCTGGAAACACCATATATTTT TRBJ1-3 TRBV15 many -
CASSQDRSARWPDTQYF TGTGCCAGCAGCCAAGATCGGTCGGCTCGGTGGCCAGATACGCAGTATTTT TRBJ2-3 TRBV14 many -
CSVGDDRAYEQYF TGCAGCGTTGGGGACGACAGGGCCTACGAGCAGTACTTC TRBJ2-7 TRBV29-1 many TRBD1
CASSLDRGNIQYF TGTGCCAGCAGTCTCGACAGGGGAAACATTCAGTACTTC TRBJ2-4 TRBV27 many TRBD1
CSASRRSGLEETQYF TGCAGTGCTAGTCGGCGTAGCGGGCTCGAAGAGACCCAGTACTTC TRBJ2-5 TRBV20-1 many TRBD2
CASSLAVDYEQYF TGTGCCAGCAGCCTAGCGGTCGACTACGAGCAGTACTTC TRBJ2-7 TRBV12-3/TRBV12-4 many TRBD2
CASSSRLRTGGLNTEAFF TGTGCCAGCAGTTCAAGGCTCCGGACAGGGGGCCTGAACACTGAAGCTTTCTTT TRBJ1-1 TRBV28 few TRBD1
CATSSTGTASFTDTQYF TGTGCCACCTCATCAACCGGGACGGCGTCTTTCACAGATACGCAGTATTTT TRBJ2-3 TRBV18 many -
CASSFGSQETQYF TGTGCCAGCAGCTTCGGCAGTCAAGAGACCCAGTACTTC TRBJ2-5 TRBV5-6 many -
CASIAGTHTGELFF TGTGCCAGCATTGCGGGGACTCACACCGGGGAGCTGTTTTTT TRBJ2-2 TRBV7-9 many -
CATSSSSGSYETQYF TGTGCCACCAGCAGCTCTAGCGGGAGCTACGAGACCCAGTACTTC TRBJ2-5 TRBV15 many TRBD2
CASSPRLTSGNTGELFF TGTGCCAGCAGCCCAAGGCTAACTAGCGGTAACACCGGGGAGCTGTTTTTT TRBJ2-2 TRBV9 many TRBD2
CASSPGAETQYF TGTGCCAGCTCACCAGGAGCTGAGACCCAGTACTTC TRBJ2-5 TRBV18 many -
CASNSREVPYEQYF TGTGCCAGCAACTCGCGGGAGGTCCCCTACGAGCAGTACTTC TRBJ2-7 TRBV7-2 few TRBD2
CASTGGTVHEQYF TGTGCCAGTACGGGGGGGACAGTCCACGAGCAGTACTTC TRBJ2-7 TRBV12-3/TRBV12-4 many -
CASSLQVGEQFF TGTGCCAGCAGCTTGCAAGTGGGTGAGCAGTTCTTC TRBJ2-1 TRBV5-4 many -
CASSPPNSGRGGEQYF TGTGCCAGCTCACCACCTAATAGCGGGAGGGGAGGCGAGCAGTACTTC TRBJ2-7 TRBV18 few TRBD2
CASSYSYYANTGELFF TGTGCCAGCAGTTACTCGTACTACGCGAACACCGGGGAGCTGTTTTTT TRBJ2-2 TRBV6-5 many -
CAWSELSGNTIYF TGTGCCTGGAGCGAACTCTCTGGAAACACCATATATTTT TRBJ1-3 TRBV30 few -
CASSQNMDSGNTIYF TGTGCCAGCAGCCAGAACATGGACTCTGGAAACACCATATATTTT TRBJ1-3 TRBV3-1 many -
CASSQGINQPQHF TGTGCCAGCAGCCAGGGGATCAATCAGCCCCAGCATTTT TRBJ1-5 TRBV3-1 - -
CASSLDLGRGTQYF TGTGCCAGCAGCTTAGATCTAGGAAGGGGTACGCAGTATTTT TRBJ2-3 TRBV11-3 - -
CASSQEGLAFQETQYF TGTGCCAGCAGCCAAGAGGGACTAGCTTTCCAAGAGACCCAGTACTTC TRBJ2-5 TRBV4-2 many TRBD2
CAWSGRQGGEQYF TGTGCCTGGAGTGGAAGACAGGGAGGCGAGCAGTACTTC TRBJ2-7 TRBV30 few -
CASSEVPAGTETQYF TGCGCCAGCAGTGAGGTCCCAGCGGGAACGGAGACCCAGTACTTC TRBJ2-5 TRBV10-1 - TRBD2
CSSSLGYEQYF TGCAGCTCCAGCCTGGGCTACGAGCAGTACTTC TRBJ2-7 TRBV29-1 many -
CSAPAQGTEAFF TGCAGCGCTCCGGCTCAGGGGACTGAAGCTTTCTTT TRBJ1-1 TRBV29-1 many -
CASSLKETQYF TGTGCCAGCAGCTTAAAAGAGACCCAGTACTTC TRBJ2-5 TRBV7-6 many -
CASSPPKGAQYF TGTGCCAGCAGTCCCCCGAAGGGGGCCCAGTACTTC TRBJ2-5 TRBV7-3 many -
CAISESFGTGTSTEAFF TGTGCCATCAGTGAGTCATTTGGGACAGGGACGAGCACTGAAGCTTTCTTT TRBJ1-1 TRBV10-3 many TRBD1
CASRLQSMDSPLHF TGTGCCAGCAGGCTGCAGAGTATGGATTCACCCCTCCACTTT TRBJ1-6 TRBV28 many -
CASSQGLPRARNEQFF TGTGCCAGCAGCCAAGGTTTGCCCCGCGCTCGCAATGAGCAGTTCTTC TRBJ2-1 TRBV14 many -
CASSFSEGRSYGYTF TGTGCCAGCAGCTTCTCGGAGGGACGCAGCTATGGCTACACCTTC TRBJ1-2 TRBV7-2 - -
CASSLRTSGRGSTDTQYF TGCGCCAGCAGCCTCCGGACTAGCGGGAGGGGATCGACAGATACGCAGTATTTT TRBJ2-3 TRBV4-3 many TRBD2
CASSLAQGFYYEQYF TGTGCCAGCAGCTTAGCGCAAGGGTTCTACTACGAGCAGTACTTC TRBJ2-7 TRBV7-6 many -
CASSDLYEQYF TGTGCCAGCAGCGATCTATACGAGCAGTACTTC TRBJ2-7 TRBV12-3/TRBV12-4 many -
CASSQTGMNTEAFF TGTGCCAGCAGCCAGACAGGGATGAACACTGAAGCTTTCTTT TRBJ1-1 TRBV3-1 many TRBD1
CSAPLGGRMNTEAFF TGCAGTGCCCCCCTCGGGGGCCGGATGAACACTGAAGCTTTCTTT TRBJ1-1 TRBV20-1 many -
CASSSSGSGETQYF TGTGCCAGCAGCAGTAGCGGGAGCGGGGAGACCCAGTACTTC TRBJ2-5 TRBV12-3/TRBV12-4 many TRBD2
CASSLGVNTEAFF TGCGCCAGCAGCTTGGGGGTTAACACTGAAGCTTTCTTT TRBJ1-1 TRBV5-1 many -
CSASLDRYSNQPQHF TGCAGTGCTAGCTTGGATCGCTATAGCAATCAGCCCCAGCATTTT TRBJ1-5 TRBV20-1 many -
CSANDGGASSYNEQFF TGCAGTGCTAACGATGGGGGGGCTAGCTCCTACAATGAGCAGTTCTTC TRBJ2-1 TRBV20-1 many -
CASSQTRTGEQYF TGTGCCAGCAGCCAAACTAGGACAGGAGAGCAGTACTTC TRBJ2-7 TRBV7-2 few TRBD1
CASSKGPGPHTEAFF TGTGCCAGCAGCAAGGGCCCGGGGCCTCACACTGAAGCTTTCTTT TRBJ1-1 TRBV12-3/TRBV12-4 many -
CSARELTDTQYF TGCAGTGCTAGAGAACTCACAGATACGCAGTATTTT TRBJ2-3 TRBV20-1 few -
CAWKGADTQYF TGTGCCTGGAAAGGGGCAGATACGCAGTATTTT TRBJ2-3 TRBV30 few -
CASSSVVRKEQYF TGTGCCAGCAGTTCGGTGGTCAGGAAGGAGCAGTACTTC TRBJ2-7 TRBV12-3/TRBV12-4 - -
CSTGTGDLAGPTDTQYF TGCAGCACCGGGACAGGGGACCTAGCGGGGCCAACAGATACGCAGTATTTT TRBJ2-3 TRBV20-1 - -
CASSLHENTIYF TGTGCCAGCAGTTTACACGAAAACACCATATATTTT TRBJ1-3 TRBV12-3/TRBV12-4 many -